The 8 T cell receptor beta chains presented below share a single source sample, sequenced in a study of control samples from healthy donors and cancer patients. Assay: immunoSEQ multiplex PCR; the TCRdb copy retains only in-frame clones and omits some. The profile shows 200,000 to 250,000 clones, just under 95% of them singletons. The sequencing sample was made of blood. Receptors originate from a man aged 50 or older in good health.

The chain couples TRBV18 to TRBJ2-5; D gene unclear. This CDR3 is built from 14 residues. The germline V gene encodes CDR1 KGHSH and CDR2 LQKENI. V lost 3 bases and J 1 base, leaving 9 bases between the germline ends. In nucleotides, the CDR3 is TGTGCCAGCTCACCGCCGGGTACCCAAGAGACCCAGTACTTC. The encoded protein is CASSPPGTQETQYF.

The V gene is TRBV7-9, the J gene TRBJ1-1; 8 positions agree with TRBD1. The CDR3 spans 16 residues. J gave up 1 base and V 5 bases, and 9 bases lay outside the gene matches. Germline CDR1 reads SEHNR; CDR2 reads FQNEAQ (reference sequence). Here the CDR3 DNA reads TGTGCCAGCAGCCGGAACGACAGGGGCCCGAACACTGAAGCTTTCTTT. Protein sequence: CASSRNDRGPNTEAFF.

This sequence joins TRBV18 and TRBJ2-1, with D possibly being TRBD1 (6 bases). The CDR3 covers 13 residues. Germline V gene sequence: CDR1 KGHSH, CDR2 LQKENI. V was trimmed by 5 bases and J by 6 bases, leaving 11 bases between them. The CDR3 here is CASSKGVRNEQFF. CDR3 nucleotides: TGTGCCAGCTCAAAGGGGGTCCGCAATGAGCAGTTCTTC.

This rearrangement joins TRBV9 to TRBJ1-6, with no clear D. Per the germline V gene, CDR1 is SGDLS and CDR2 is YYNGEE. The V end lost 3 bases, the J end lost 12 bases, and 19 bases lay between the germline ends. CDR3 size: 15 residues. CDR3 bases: TGTGCCAGCAGCGCGGATGGCTCTAATATTCTACCCCTCCACTTT. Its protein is CASSADGSNILPLHF.

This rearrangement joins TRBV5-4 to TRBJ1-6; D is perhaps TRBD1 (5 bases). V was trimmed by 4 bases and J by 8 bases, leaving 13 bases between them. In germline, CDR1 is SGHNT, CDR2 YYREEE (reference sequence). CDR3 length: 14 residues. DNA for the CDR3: TGTGCCAGCAGCCCCGGAGGGGTGGATTCACCCCTCCACTTT. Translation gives CASSPGGVDSPLHF.

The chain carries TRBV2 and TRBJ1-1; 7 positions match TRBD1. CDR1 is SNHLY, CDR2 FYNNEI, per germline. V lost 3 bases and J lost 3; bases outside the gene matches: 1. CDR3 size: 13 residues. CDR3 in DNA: TGTGCCAGCAGTGAGCAGGGGGACACTGAAGCTTTCTTT. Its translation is CASSEQGDTEAFF.

The CDR3 sequence is CASSLQQANYGYTF. The CDR3 nucleotides are TGTGCCAGCAGCTTACAACAGGCTAACTATGGCTACACCTTC. The chain uses TRBV7-2 and TRBJ1-2, with D tentatively TRBD1 (5 bases). V lost 2 bases to trimming and J lost 0 bases, with 7 bases between them. Germline CDR1 is SGHTA and CDR2 is FQGNSA. The CDR3 runs to 14 residues.

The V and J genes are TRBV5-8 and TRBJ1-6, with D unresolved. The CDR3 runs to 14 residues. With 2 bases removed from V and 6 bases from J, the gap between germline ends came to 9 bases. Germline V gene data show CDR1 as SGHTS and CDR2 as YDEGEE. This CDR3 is CASSFRVVNSPLHF. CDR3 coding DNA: TGTGCCAGCAGCTTCCGAGTGGTTAATTCACCCCTCCACTTT.